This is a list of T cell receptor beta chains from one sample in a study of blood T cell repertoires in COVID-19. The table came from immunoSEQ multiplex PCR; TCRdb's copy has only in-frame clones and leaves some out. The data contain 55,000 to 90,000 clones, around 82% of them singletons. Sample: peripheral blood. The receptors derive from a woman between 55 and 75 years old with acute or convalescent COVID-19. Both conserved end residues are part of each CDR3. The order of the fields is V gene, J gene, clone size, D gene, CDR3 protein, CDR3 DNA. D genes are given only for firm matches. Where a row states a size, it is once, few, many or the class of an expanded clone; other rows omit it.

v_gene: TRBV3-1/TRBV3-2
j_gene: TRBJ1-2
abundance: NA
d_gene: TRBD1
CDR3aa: CASSHRTGDGYTF
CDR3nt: TGTGCCAGCAGCCACCGGACAGGGGATGGCTACACCTTC

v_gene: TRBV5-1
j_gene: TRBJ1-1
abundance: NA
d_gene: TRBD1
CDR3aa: CASRELTGATEAFF
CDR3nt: TGCGCCAGCAGAGAACTGACAGGGGCCACTGAAGCTTTCTTT

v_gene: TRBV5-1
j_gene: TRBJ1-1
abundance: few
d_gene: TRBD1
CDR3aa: CASSGRTGTMAEAFF
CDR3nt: TGCGCCAGCAGCGGACGGACAGGGACCATGGCTGAAGCTTTCTTT

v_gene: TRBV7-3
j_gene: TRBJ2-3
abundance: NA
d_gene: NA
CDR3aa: CASSLTSGGGTDTQYF
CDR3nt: TGTGCCAGCAGCTTAACAAGCGGAGGGGGCACAGATACGCAGTATTTT

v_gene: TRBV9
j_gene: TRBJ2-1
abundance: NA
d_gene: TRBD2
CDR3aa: CASSVESGGGYNEQFF
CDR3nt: TGTGCCAGCAGCGTAGAGAGCGGGGGGGGTTACAATGAGCAGTTCTTC

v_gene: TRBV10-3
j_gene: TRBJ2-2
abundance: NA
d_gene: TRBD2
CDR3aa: CAISGDTSGTTPNTGELFF
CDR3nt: TGTGCCATCAGTGGGGATACTAGCGGAACTACCCCGAACACCGGGGAGCTGTTTTTT

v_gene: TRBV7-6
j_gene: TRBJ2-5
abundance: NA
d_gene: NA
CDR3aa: CASSSIRGEKETQYF
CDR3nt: TGTGCCAGCAGCTCAATCCGGGGAGAAAAAGAGACCCAGTACTTC

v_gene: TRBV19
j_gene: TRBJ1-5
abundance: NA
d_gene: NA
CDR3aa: CASIGLGGNSNQPQHF
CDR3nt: TGTGCCAGTATAGGATTGGGGGGAAATAGCAATCAGCCCCAGCATTTT

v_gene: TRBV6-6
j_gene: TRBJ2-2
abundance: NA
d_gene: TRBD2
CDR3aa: CASRSSGDLTGELFF
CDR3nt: TGTGCCAGCAGAAGTAGCGGGGACCTCACCGGGGAGCTGTTTTTT

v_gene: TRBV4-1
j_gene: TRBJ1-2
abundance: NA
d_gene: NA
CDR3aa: CASSQDPTVNYGYTF
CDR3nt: TGCGCCAGCAGCCAAGATCCCACAGTTAACTATGGCTACACCTTC

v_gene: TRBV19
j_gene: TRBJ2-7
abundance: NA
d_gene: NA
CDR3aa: CASSITQGNYEQYF
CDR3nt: TGTGCCAGTAGTATCACACAGGGAAACTACGAGCAGTACTTC

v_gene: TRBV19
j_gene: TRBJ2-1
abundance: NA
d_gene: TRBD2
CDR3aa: CASSIDSIAGGPEQFF
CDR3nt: TGTGCCAGTAGTATAGATTCAATAGCGGGGGGCCCTGAGCAGTTCTTC

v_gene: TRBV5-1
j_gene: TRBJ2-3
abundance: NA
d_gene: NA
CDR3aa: CASSLGAQGGDTQYF
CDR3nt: TGCGCCAGCAGCTTGGGGGCACAGGGTGGAGATACGCAGTATTTT

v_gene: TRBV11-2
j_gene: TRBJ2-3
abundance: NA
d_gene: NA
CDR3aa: CASSRRGSGRTDTQYF
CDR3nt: TGTGCCAGCAGCCGCAGAGGGAGCGGACGCACAGATACGCAGTATTTT

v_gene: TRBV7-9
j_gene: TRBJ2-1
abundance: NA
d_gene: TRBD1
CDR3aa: CASSLEGQGSFF
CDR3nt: TGTGCCAGCAGCTTAGAGGGACAGGGATCGTTCTTC

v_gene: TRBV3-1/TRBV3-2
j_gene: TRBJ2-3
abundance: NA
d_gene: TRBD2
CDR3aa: CASSHGTIGTDTQYF
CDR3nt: TGTGCCAGCAGCCATGGGACTATAGGCACAGATACGCAGTATTTT

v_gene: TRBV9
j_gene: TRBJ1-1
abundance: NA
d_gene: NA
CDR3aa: CASSGRGRGTEAFF
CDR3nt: TGTGCCAGCAGCGGGCGGGGGCGAGGCACTGAAGCTTTCTTT

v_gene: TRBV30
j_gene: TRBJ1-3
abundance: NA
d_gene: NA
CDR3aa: CAWRATTTSGNTIYF
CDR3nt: TGTGCCTGGAGGGCCACGACTACTTCTGGAAACACCATATATTTT

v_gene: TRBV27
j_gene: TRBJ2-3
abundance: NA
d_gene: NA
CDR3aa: CARLELPTSAGNTDTQYF
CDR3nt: TGTGCCAGGTTGGAACTCCCGACATCGGCTGGAAACACAGATACGCAGTATTTT

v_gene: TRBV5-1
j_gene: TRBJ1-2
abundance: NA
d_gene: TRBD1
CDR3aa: CASSPLPGQGAGGYTF
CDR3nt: TGCGCCAGCAGCCCCCTCCCCGGACAGGGGGCTGGTGGCTACACCTTC

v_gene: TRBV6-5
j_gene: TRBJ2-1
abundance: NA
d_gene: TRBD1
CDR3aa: CASTRDRGTYNEQFF
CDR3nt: TGTGCCAGCACCCGGGACAGGGGGACCTACAATGAGCAGTTCTTC

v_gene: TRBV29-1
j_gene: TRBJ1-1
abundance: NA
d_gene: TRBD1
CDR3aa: CSVVRTGEAFF
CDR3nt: TGCAGCGTTGTAAGGACAGGTGAAGCTTTCTTT

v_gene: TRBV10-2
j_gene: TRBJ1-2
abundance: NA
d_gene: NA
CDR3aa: CASAGPYGYTF
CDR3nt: TGCGCCAGCGCGGGTCCCTATGGCTACACCTTC

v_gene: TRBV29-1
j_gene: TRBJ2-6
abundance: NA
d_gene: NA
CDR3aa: CSVEDGGVPLSGANVLTF
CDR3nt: TGCAGCGTTGAAGACGGAGGGGTTCCCCTCTCTGGGGCCAACGTCCTGACTTTC

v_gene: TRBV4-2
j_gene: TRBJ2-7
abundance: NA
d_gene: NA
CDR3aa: CASSHPGPGGEQYF
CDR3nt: TGTGCCAGCAGCCACCCGGGCCCCGGCGGGGAGCAGTACTTC

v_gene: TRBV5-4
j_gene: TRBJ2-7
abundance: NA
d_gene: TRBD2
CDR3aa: CASSSLAAPYEQYF
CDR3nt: TGTGCCAGCAGCTCTCTAGCGGCCCCCTACGAGCAGTACTTC

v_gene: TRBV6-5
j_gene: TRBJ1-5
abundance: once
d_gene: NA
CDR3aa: CASSQQVNQPQHF
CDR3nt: TGTGCCAGCAGTCAACAGGTGAATCAGCCCCAGCATTTT

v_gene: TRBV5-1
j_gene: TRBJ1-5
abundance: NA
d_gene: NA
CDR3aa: CASSIAGVGNQPQHF
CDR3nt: TGCGCCAGCAGCATCGCAGGGGTTGGCAATCAGCCCCAGCATTTT

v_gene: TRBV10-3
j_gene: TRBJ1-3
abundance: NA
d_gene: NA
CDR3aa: CAIKGFAGNTIYF
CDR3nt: TGTGCCATCAAGGGGTTTGCTGGAAACACCATATATTTT

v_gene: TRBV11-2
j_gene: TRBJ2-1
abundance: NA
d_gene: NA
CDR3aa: CASSLAGRANEQFF
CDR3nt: TGTGCCAGCAGCTTAGCGGGTCGAGCCAATGAGCAGTTCTTC

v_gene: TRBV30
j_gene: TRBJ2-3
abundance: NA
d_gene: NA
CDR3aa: CAWRQLVSDTQYF
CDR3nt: TGTGCCTGGAGGCAACTAGTTTCGGATACGCAGTATTTT

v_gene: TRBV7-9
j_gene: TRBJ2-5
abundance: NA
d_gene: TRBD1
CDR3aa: CASSPQGVSETQYF
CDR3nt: TGTGCCAGCAGCCCACAGGGGGTGAGTGAGACCCAGTACTTC

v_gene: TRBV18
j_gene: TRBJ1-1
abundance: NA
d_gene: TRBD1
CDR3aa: CASFTQGEVNTEAFF
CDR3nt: TGTGCCAGCTTTACACAGGGGGAGGTTAACACTGAAGCTTTCTTT

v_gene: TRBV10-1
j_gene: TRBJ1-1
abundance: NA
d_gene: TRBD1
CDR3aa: CASRKGGTGTEAFF
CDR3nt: TGCGCCAGCAGGAAAGGGGGCACAGGCACTGAAGCTTTCTTT